This TCR beta chain was identified during a study of shared clonotypes between healthy human individuals. V lost 3 bases and J lost 5; bases outside the gene matches: 6. The CDR3 spans 14 residues. Germline CDR1 and CDR2: SGHRS and YFSETQ. Caucasian adults residing in Nashville, Tennessee made up all the donors. Sorted-subset replicate PCR reactions were performed with about 210 ng DNA, corresponding to roughly 31,000 T cell genomes. TCRdb's copy holds only in-frame clones and misses some; the assay was immunoSEQ multiplex PCR. The table includes roughly 1,500,000 clones, approximately 98% detected once.

The sequence derives from a man younger than 40 in good health. This rearrangement joins TRBV5-1 to TRBJ2-5; TRBD1 matches at 8 bases. Material for sequencing was naive CD4+ T cells sorted from blood. The subset denotes: CD45RA+ positively selected. CDR3 in DNA: TGCGCCAGCAGCTCCGGACAGGGAGTGGAGACCCAGTACTTC. Protein product: CASSSGQGVETQYF.